This T cell receptor (beta chain) originates from a study of T cell responses to AZD1222 COVID-19 vaccine. The study's findings and limits: Repertoires were obtained only post-peak T cell response. Donor demographics were predominantly white British with a female majority; clonal diversity may be underestimated. Of spike-specific TCRs, nearly half reportedly target regions left unmutated in variants.

Details on this clone: Its antigen is as yet unknown.

Clones were sequenced by immunoSEQ multiplex PCR, and TCRdb holds only the in-frame ones, with some missing. The sample has about 85,000 clones, roughly 90% seen once. CDR3 length: 14 residues. Germline assignment: CDR1 GTSNPN and CDR2 SVGIG (reference sequence). V dropped 1 base and J dropped 5 bases, with 14 bases sitting between them. The specimen was peripheral blood, collected on day 0 of AZD1222 vaccination. This rearrangement joins TRBV30 to TRBJ2-5, with D uncertain. The TCR originated in an adult in good health. The CDR3 region is CAWSGGSLRETQYF. The CDR3 bases are TGTGCCTGGAGTGGCGGTTCCCTTCGGGAGACCCAGTACTTC. Full variable domain (rest looked up from reference TRBV30 and TRBJ2-5): SQTIHQWPATLVQPVGSPLSLECTVEGTSNPNLYWYRQAAGRGLQLLFYSVGIGQISSEVPQNLSASRPQDRQFILSSKKLLLSDSGFYLCAWSGGSLRETQYFGPGTRLLVL.